These 11 T cell receptor beta chains came from one sample sequenced in a study of OX40 agonist ivuxolimab in advanced cancers. Libraries were prepared by immunoSEQ multiplex PCR; TCRdb keeps only in-frame clonotypes and omits some of them. Here the sample spans approximately 67,000 clones, more than 75% being singletons. The source material was CD4+ or CD8+ T cells sorted from blood, sampled in a trial of the OX40 agonist ivuxolimab. All receptors derive from an adult with an advanced solid tumor such as melanoma, head and neck, liver or kidney cancer.

The chain couples TRBV7-9 to TRBJ1-2; TRBD1 is a possible D gene (6 bases). The germline V gene encodes CDR1 SEHNR and CDR2 FQNEAQ (reference sequence). The length of the CDR3 is 16 residues. V lost 1 base to trimming and J lost 1 base, with 13 bases between them. The CDR3 DNA follows: TGTGCCAGCAGCTTAGGCGGGACACTGGGTAACTATGGCTACACCTTC. Translating gives CASSLGGTLGNYGYTF. The variable domain in full, with the rest retrieved from reference TRBV7-9 and TRBJ1-2, is DTGVSQNPRHKITKRGQNVTFRCDPISEHNRLYWYRQTLGQGPEFLTYFQNEAQLEKSRLLSDRFSAERPKGSFSTLEIQRTEQGDSAMYLCASSLGGTLGNYGYTFGSGTRLTVV.

The chain is built from TRBV29-1 and TRBJ1-1, with D perhaps TRBD1 (5 bases). Germline V CDR1 and CDR2: SQVTM, ANQGSEA. This CDR3 has 11 residues. V shed 8 bases and J shed 4 bases, with 11 bases lying between them. The CDR3 here is CSLGVATEAFF. CDR3 bases: TGCAGCCTGGGGGTGGCCACTGAAGCTTTCTTT.

The chain employs TRBV6-5 and TRBJ2-5; D call uncertain. The V gene's germline CDR1 is MNHEY and CDR2 SVGAGI. V lost 4 bases to trimming and J lost 9 bases, with 21 bases between them. The CDR3 extends over 15 amino acids. CDR3 in DNA: TGTGCCAGCAGTTCCCCCTCCCTCCCGGACCGGTCCCAGTACTTC. Protein sequence: CASSSPSLPDRSQYF.

The count of this clone is one. The chain is built from TRBV6-1 and TRBJ1-4, with D unresolved. The CDR3 is 13 residues long. V dropped 5 bases and J dropped 6 bases, with 10 bases sitting between them. Germline CDR1 reads MNHNS; CDR2 reads SASEGT. In nucleotides, the CDR3 is TGTGCCAGCAGTTGGACGTACGATGAAAAACTGTTTTTT. Its protein product is CASSWTYDEKLFF.

V gene TRBV7-8 combines with J gene TRBJ2-1, with D possibly matching TRBD2 (6 bases). Germline lookup yields CDR1 SGHVS and CDR2 FQNEAQ. Trimming left V 4 bases short and J 3 bases short, with 13 bases between. The CDR3 length is 15 residues. CDR3 protein: CASSYGTYDYNEQFF. CDR3 coding DNA: TGTGCCAGCAGCTACGGGACTTACGACTACAATGAGCAGTTCTTC.

The rearrangement links TRBV27 to TRBJ1-2, with a weak D call TRBD1 (5 bases). The CDR3 has 12 residues. Trimming left V 4 bases short and J 8 bases short, with 11 bases between. Per germline, CDR1 MNHEY and CDR2 SMNVEV (reference sequence). The CDR3 loop is CASSSRGSGYTF. CDR3 DNA: TGTGCCAGCAGTTCAAGGGGAAGCGGCTACACCTTC.

The rearrangement joins TRBV25-1 to TRBJ2-2; D might be TRBD1 (5 bases). The CDR3 has 14 amino acids. Germline CDR1 MGHDK, CDR2 SYGVNS. Trimming removed 3 bases from V and 2 bases from J, with 7 bases in between. CDR3 in amino acids: CASSDRGNTGELFF. The CDR3 bases are TGTGCCAGCAGTGATAGGGGAAACACCGGGGAGCTGTTTTTT.

This sequence joins TRBV28 and TRBJ2-1; 7 bases align to TRBD2. J lost 2 bases, V lost 6 bases, and 7 bases had no gene match. The CDR3 totals 15 residues. Germline CDR1 reads MDHEN; CDR2 reads SYDVKM. This CDR3 is CASRIAGQTYNEQFF. Written as DNA, the CDR3 is TGTGCCAGCAGAATAGCGGGCCAAACCTACAATGAGCAGTTCTTC. The whole variable domain, remainder taken from reference TRBV28 and TRBJ2-1, is DVKVTQSSRYLVKRTGEKVFLECVQDMDHENMFWYRQDPGLGLRLIYFSYDVKMKEKGDIPEGYSVSREKKERFSLILESASTNQTSMYLCASRIAGQTYNEQFFGPGTRLTVL.

The chain combines TRBV5-5 with TRBJ2-1; TRBD1 matches at 9 bases. The V gene end was trimmed by 4 bases and the J gene end by 8 bases; junction bases not matched to a gene: 4. Germline values: CDR1 SGHKS, CDR2 YYEKEE (reference sequence). The CDR3 totals 13 residues. The CDR3 reads CASSTGQGDEQFF. The CDR3 DNA reads as TGTGCCAGCAGCACGGGACAGGGCGATGAGCAGTTCTTC. Variable domain in full (rest from reference TRBV5-5 and TRBJ2-1): DAGVTQSPTHLIKTRGQQVTLRCSPISGHKSVSWYQQVLGQGPQFIFQYYEKEERGRGNFPDRFSARQFPNYSSELNVNALLLGDSALYLCASSTGQGDEQFFGPGTRLTVL.

J is TRBJ2-7 and V is TRBV4-1, with D uncertain. V was pared by 4 bases and J by 3 bases, with 16 bases between. This CDR3 comprises 15 residues. The V gene's germline CDR1 is MGHRA and CDR2 YSYEKL. The CDR3 DNA reads as TGCGCCAGCAGCCCAAGTCTCATAGTGGGCTACGAGCAGTACTTC. This encodes CASSPSLIVGYEQYF.

The chain recombines TRBV11-3 with TRBJ2-2; D ambiguous. The CDR3 is 14 residues long. The V gene lost 2 bases and the J gene lost 1 base, with 5 bases spanning the gap. CDR1 and CDR2 (germline): SGHNT, YENEEA. The CDR3 spells CASSLNRNTGELFF. The CDR3 nucleotides are TGTGCCAGCAGCTTAAACAGGAACACCGGGGAGCTGTTTTTT.